Each of the 10 T cell receptor beta chains below was sequenced from the same sample in a study of T cell responses to AZD1222 COVID-19 vaccine. TCRdb keeps only in-frame clones here, not all; method: immunoSEQ multiplex PCR. The table has roughly 200,000 clones, roughly 92% seen once. This specimen was peripheral blood, taken on day 0 of AZD1222 vaccination. The receptor set was obtained from an adult in good health.

This chain uses TRBV9 with TRBJ1-1; a weak D match, TRBD1 (5 bases). In germline, CDR1 is SGDLS, CDR2 YYNGEE. Trimming removed 3 bases at V and 4 bases at J, with 13 bases between. This CDR3 spans 14 amino acids. In DNA form, the CDR3 reads TGTGCCAGCAGCGCTGGGGGGTTTGGCACTGAAGCTTTCTTT. Amino acids: CASSAGGFGTEAFF.

The sample holds one count of this clone. This rearrangement joins TRBV20-1 to TRBJ1-6; D call uncertain. CDR3 size: 11 residues. V was cut by 3 bases and J by 10 bases, with 7 bases left in between. Germline V CDR1 and CDR2: DFQATT, SNEGSKA (reference sequence). The CDR3 spells CSASELSPLHF. The CDR3 bases are TGCAGTGCTAGCGAGTTATCACCCCTCCACTTT.

The rearrangement uses TRBV5-5 and TRBJ2-7, with D tentatively TRBD1 (6 bases). Trimming shortened V by 5 bases and J by 6 bases, and 12 bases separated the two germline ends. Germline loops: CDR1 SGHKS, CDR2 YYEKEE (reference sequence). The CDR3 totals 12 residues. The CDR3 loop is CASRKQGPEQYF. In DNA, the CDR3 is TGTGCCAGCAGAAAACAGGGACCCGAGCAGTACTTC.

The V and J genes are TRBV5-8 and TRBJ1-5; unclear D gene. Germline values: CDR1 SGHTS, CDR2 YDEGEE. Trimming shortened V by 2 bases and J by 4 bases, and 7 bases separated the two germline ends. The CDR3 spans 13 residues. The CDR3 region is CASSLKGNQPQHF. The CDR3 DNA reads as TGTGCCAGCAGCTTAAAGGGAAATCAGCCCCAGCATTTT.

The chain employs TRBV19 and TRBJ1-2; TRBD1 agrees at 10 bases. V lost 9 bases, J lost 8 bases, and 15 bases stayed unmatched. In germline, CDR1 is LNHDA, CDR2 SQIVND (reference sequence). The CDR3 is made up of 15 amino acids. The CDR3 region is CASRQRGDRGRGYTF. For the CDR3, the DNA is TGTGCCAGCAGGCAGCGGGGGGACAGGGGCAGGGGCTACACCTTC.

V usage is TRBV18 and J usage is TRBJ1-1, with 12 bases aligning to TRBD1. This CDR3 comprises 14 residues. The germline gives CDR1 KGHSH, CDR2 LQKENI. The V and J ends lost 5 bases and 11 bases, in that order; junction bases with no gene match: 9. CDR3 DNA sequence: TGTGCCAGCTCAACCCCGGGACAGGGGGCGCGGGCTTTCTTT. Encoded protein: CASSTPGQGARAFF.

In this sample, this clone turned up a few times. The rearrangement joins TRBV13 to TRBJ1-1, with D unclear. CDR1 and CDR2 (germline): PRHDT, FYEKMQ (reference sequence). The V end lost 2 bases, the J end lost 5 bases, and 6 bases lay between the germline ends. The CDR3 has 12 residues. This CDR3 reads CASSLRSTEAFF. The CDR3 region has the DNA TGTGCCAGCAGCTTAAGGTCGACTGAAGCTTTCTTT. The complete variable domain, with remaining parts taken from reference TRBV13 and TRBJ1-1, reads AAGVIQSPRHLIKEKRETATLKCYPIPRHDTVYWYQQGPGQDPQFLISFYEKMQSDKGSIPDRFSAQQFSDYHSELNMSSLELGDSALYFCASSLRSTEAFFGQGTRLTVV.

The chain employs TRBV7-8 and TRBJ1-5; 7 bases match TRBD1. The length of the CDR3 is 17 residues. The germline CDR1 and CDR2 sequences are SGHVS and FQNEAQ. Losses at the gene ends were 0 bases for V and 1 base for J; bases not matched to a gene: 6. This CDR3 is CASSLAQGGNSNQPQHF. The CDR3 region has the DNA TGTGCCAGCAGCTTAGCCCAGGGGGGAAACAGCAATCAGCCCCAGCATTTT.

In DNA, the CDR3 is TGCGCCAGCAGCTTAGGGACAGGGGGTGGACAGCCCCAGCATTTT. Encoded protein: CASSLGTGGGQPQHF. This chain links TRBV5-1 with TRBJ1-5; 11 bases match TRBD1. This CDR3 is 15 amino acids long. Germline values: CDR1 SGHRS, CDR2 YFSETQ. J gave up 7 bases and V 2 bases, and 5 bases lay outside the gene matches.

The rearrangement links TRBV5-1 to TRBJ2-3, with D tentatively TRBD2 (6 bases). This CDR3 region has 15 residues. The germline V gene has CDR1 SGHRS and CDR2 YFSETQ. The V end lost 4 bases, the J end lost 2 bases, and 14 bases lay between the germline ends. DNA of the CDR3: TGCGCCAGCAGCCGTCCCGGGGGTTACACAGATACGCAGTATTTT. Its protein is CASSRPGGYTDTQYF.